Below are 3 T cell receptor beta chains sequenced from a single sample in a study of early T cells in non-severe SARS-CoV-2 infection. MiXCR, applied by TCRdb to the 5' RACE reads, yields one record per CDR3 protein. The sample consists of fewer than 40,000 distinct CDR3 sequences, around 7% of them appearing once. The sample consisted of whole blood. These receptor sequences come from an adult who was a healthcare worker with PCR-confirmed SARS-CoV-2 infection or an uninfected control (not recorded which).

This clonotype was detected many times. This sequence joins TRBV19 and TRBJ1-6, with D perhaps TRBD1 (6 bases). The ends were cut back, 5 bases at V and 11 bases at J, with 16 bases in the middle. The CDR3 has 14 residues. CDR1 LNHDA and CDR2 SQIVND come from the germline V gene (reference sequence). The CDR3 DNA follows: TGTGCCAGTAGTCAAAACAGGGATCGGACACCCCTCCACTTT. Translated, it gives CASSQNRDRTPLHF.

By share, this clonotype counts as medium-sized. The chain has TRBV5-1 and TRBJ2-3; perhaps TRBD2 as D (6 bases). V dropped 4 bases and J dropped 6 bases, with 18 bases sitting between them. From germline, CDR1 is SGHRS and CDR2 YFSETQ. The CDR3 loop spans 15 amino acids. The DNA for the CDR3 is TGCGCCAGCAGCCCAGGGACTGACGCCTTCGATACGCAGTATTTT. Translating gives CASSPGTDAFDTQYF.

This clonotype was counted many times. The rearrangement uses TRBV12-3 or TRBV12-4 and TRBJ2-7; D remains unclear. V was trimmed by 6 bases and J by 3 bases, leaving 6 bases between them. There are 11 residues in the CDR3. Here the CDR3 DNA reads TGTGCCAGCAGCATTCTCTACGAGCAGTACTTC. Amino acids: CASSILYEQYF.